The T cell receptor (beta chain) under discussion was sequenced for a study of tumor-infiltrating lymphocytes in primary liver carcinoma. Study results and caveats: It was tumor-adjacent and tumor-blood pairs that overlapped less than tumor region pairs did.

Priming with a constant-region primer yielded TCR beta cDNA from around 540 ng total RNA. Sequencing libraries for TCR beta derived from three nested multiplex PCR rounds that used slightly modified ARM-PCR. TCRdb processed the multiplex PCR reads anew with MiXCR; each CDR3 protein has one entry. The table lists roughly 120,000 distinct CDR3 sequences, around 70% of them singletons, with roughly 7.3% in the top ten. The source material, roughly 18-31 mg of unsorted bulk tissue, was used to co-extract RNA and DNA. Note on this clonotype: Its antigen is unknown.

Specimen: tumor-adjacent normal liver tissue. The sequence came from a woman between 55 and 75 years old with primary liver carcinoma and hepatitis B virus infection.

The DNA of the CDR3 is TGCGCCAGCAGCCACGACCATAAGGGAAAGACCCAGTACTTC. Translated, it gives CASSHDHKGKTQYF. The rearrangement uses TRBV5-1 and TRBJ2-5; D unclear. Trimming shortened V by 4 bases and J by 6 bases, and 16 bases separated the two germline ends. Germline assignment: CDR1 SGHRS and CDR2 YFSETQ. This CDR3 is built from 14 residues.